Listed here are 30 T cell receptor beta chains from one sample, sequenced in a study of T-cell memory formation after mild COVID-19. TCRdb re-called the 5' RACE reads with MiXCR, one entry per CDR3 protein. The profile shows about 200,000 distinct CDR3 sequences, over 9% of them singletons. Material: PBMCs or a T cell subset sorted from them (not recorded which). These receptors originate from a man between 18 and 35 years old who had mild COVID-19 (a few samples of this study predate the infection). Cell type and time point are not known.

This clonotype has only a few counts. This chain's CDR3 is CSAMPGAKETQYF. Here the CDR3 DNA reads TGCAGTGCTATGCCCGGAGCGAAAGAGACCCAGTACTTC. The chain has TRBV20-1 and TRBJ2-5, with D unresolved. The CDR3 has 13 amino acids. The V and J ends lost 4 bases and 3 bases respectively, with 12 bases between them. Germline V gene data show CDR1 as DFQATT and CDR2 as SNEGSKA (reference sequence).

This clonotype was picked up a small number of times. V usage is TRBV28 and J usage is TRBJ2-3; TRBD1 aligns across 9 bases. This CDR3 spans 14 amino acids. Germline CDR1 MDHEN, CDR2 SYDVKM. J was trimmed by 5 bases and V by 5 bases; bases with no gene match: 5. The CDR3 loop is CASSTGGKVDTQYF. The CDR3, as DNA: TGTGCCAGCAGTACAGGGGGCAAGGTAGATACGCAGTATTTT. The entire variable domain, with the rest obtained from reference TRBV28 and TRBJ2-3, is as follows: DVKVTQSSRYLVKRTGEKVFLECVQDMDHENMFWYRQDPGLGLRLIYFSYDVKMKEKGDIPEGYSVSREKKERFSLILESASTNQTSMYLCASSTGGKVDTQYFGPGTRLTVL.

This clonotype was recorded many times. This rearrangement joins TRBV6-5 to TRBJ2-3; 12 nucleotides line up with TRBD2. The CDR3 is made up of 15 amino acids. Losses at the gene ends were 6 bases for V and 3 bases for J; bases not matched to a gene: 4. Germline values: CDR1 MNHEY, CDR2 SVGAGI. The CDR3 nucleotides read TGTGCCAGCAGCCTAGCGGGGGGGACTACAGATACGCAGTATTTT. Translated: CASSLAGGTTDTQYF.

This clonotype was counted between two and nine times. CDR3 sequence: CASSFFSGFATNEKLFF. The CDR3 DNA reads as TGTGCCAGCAGTTTCTTCTCCGGTTTTGCAACTAATGAAAAACTGTTTTTT. V usage is TRBV28 and J usage is TRBJ1-4; D call uncertain. CDR1 is MDHEN, CDR2 SYDVKM, per germline. V was pared by 3 bases and J by 0 bases, with 14 bases between. This CDR3 has 17 residues.

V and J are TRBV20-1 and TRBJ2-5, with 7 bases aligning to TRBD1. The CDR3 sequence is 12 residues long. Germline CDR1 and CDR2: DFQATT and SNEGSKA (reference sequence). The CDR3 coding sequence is TGCTCGGGACAGAGGTTGAAGGAAGCCCAGTACTTC. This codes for CSGQRLKEAQYF.

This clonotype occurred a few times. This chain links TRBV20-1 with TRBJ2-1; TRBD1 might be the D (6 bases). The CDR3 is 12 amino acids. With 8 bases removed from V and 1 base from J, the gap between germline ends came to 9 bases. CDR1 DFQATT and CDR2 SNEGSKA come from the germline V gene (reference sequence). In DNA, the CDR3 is TGCAGTACCAGGGGTTCCTACAATGAGCAGTTCTTC. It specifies CSTRGSYNEQFF.

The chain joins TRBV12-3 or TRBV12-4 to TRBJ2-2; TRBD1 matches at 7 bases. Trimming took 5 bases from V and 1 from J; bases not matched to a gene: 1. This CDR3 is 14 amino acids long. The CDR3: CASSGTVNTGELFF. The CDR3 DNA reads TGTGCCAGCAGTGGGACAGTGAACACCGGGGAGCTGTTTTTT.

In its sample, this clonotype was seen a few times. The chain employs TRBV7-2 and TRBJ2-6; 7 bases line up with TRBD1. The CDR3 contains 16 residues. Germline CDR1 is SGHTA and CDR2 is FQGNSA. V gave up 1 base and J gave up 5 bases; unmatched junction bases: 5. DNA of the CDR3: TGTGCCAGCAGCTTAGTCAGAGGGGGCTGGGCCAACGTCCTGACTTTC. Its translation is CASSLVRGGWANVLTF.

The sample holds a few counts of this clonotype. In nucleotides, the CDR3 is TGTGCCAGCAGCTTGGCGGCTAGCGGGGAGAACATTCAGTACTTC. Translation: CASSLAASGENIQYF. J is TRBJ2-4 and V is TRBV5-4, with 9 nucleotides matching TRBD2. The CDR3 contains 15 residues. Germline V gene lookup returns CDR1 SGHNT and CDR2 YYREEE (reference sequence). V trimming: 0 bases; J trimming: 7 bases; junction bases outside the gene matches: 5.

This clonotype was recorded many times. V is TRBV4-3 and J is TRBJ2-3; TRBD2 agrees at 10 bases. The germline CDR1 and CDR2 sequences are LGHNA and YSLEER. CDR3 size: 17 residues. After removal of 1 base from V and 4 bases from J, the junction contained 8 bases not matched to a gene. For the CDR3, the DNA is TGCGCCAGCAGCCAAGCTCCCCTAGCGGGGGCACCAGATACGCAGTATTTT. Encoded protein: CASSQAPLAGAPDTQYF.

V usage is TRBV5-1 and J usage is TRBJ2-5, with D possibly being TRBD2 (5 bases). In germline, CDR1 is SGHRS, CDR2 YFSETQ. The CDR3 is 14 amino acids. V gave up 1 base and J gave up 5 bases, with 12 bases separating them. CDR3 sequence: CASSLISGLETQYF. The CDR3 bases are TGCGCCAGCAGCTTGATATCGGGGTTGGAGACCCAGTACTTC.

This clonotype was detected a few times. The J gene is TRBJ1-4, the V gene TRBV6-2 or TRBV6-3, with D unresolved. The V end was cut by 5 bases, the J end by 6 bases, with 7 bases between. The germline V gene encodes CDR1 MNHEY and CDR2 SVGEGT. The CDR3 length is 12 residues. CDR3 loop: CASSPVDEKLFF. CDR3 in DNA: TGTGCCAGCAGTCCAGTAGATGAAAAACTGTTTTTT.

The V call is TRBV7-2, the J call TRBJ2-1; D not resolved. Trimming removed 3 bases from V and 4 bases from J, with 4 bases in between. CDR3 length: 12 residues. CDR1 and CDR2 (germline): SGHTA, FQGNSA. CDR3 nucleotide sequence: TGTGCCAGCAGCTTCGCATACAATGAGCAGTTCTTC. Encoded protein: CASSFAYNEQFF.

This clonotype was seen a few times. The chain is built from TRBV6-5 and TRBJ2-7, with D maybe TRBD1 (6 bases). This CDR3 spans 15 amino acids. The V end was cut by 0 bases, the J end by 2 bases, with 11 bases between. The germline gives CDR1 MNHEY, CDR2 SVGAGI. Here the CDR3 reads CASSYSPRGTYEQYF. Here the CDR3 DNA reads TGTGCCAGCAGTTACTCCCCAAGGGGGACCTACGAGCAGTACTTC.

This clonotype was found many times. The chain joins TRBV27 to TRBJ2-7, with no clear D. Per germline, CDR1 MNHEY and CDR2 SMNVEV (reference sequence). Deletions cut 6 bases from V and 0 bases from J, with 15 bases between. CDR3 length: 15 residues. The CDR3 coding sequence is TGTGCCAGCAGGAGGCAGGCCGATAGCTCCTACGAGCAGTACTTC. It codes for CASRRQADSSYEQYF.

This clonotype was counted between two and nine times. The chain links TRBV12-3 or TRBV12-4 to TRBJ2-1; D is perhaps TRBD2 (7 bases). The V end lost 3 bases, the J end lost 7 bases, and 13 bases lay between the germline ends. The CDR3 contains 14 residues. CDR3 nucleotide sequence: TGTGCCAGCAGTTTGGGCGGGGGCGCAAATGAGCAGTTCTTC. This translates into CASSLGGGANEQFF.

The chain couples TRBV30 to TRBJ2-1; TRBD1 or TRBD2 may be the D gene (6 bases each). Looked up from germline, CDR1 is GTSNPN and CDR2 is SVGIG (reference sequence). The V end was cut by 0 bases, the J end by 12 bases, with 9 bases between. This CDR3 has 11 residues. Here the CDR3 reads CAWSVGGGQFF. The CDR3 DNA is TGTGCCTGGAGTGTAGGAGGGGGGCAGTTCTTC.

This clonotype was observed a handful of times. CDR3 nucleotides: TGTGCCAGCAGGGACAGGGCGGTCGGCGAGCAGTACGTC. It translates to CASRDRAVGEQYV. The chain employs TRBV2 and TRBJ2-7; 8 nucleotides line up with TRBD1. Germline V gene data show CDR1 as SNHLY and CDR2 as FYNNEI. There are 13 residues in the CDR3. Germline trimming cut 6 bases from V and 6 bases from J; bases unmatched to any gene: 7.

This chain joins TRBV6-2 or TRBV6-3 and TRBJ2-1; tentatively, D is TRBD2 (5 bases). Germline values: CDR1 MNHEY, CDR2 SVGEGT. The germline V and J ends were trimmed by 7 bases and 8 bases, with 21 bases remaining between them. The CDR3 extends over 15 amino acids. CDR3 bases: TGTGCCAGCAACTCCGGGGAGATTCGCGGCGATGAGCAGTTCTTC. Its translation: CASNSGEIRGDEQFF.

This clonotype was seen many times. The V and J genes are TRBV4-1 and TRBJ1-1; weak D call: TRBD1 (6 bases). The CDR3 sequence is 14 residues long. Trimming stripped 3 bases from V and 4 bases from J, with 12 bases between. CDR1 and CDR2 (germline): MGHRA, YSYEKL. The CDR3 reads CASSQGGGGTEAFF. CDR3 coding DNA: TGCGCCAGCAGCCAGGGAGGGGGTGGCACTGAAGCTTTCTTT.

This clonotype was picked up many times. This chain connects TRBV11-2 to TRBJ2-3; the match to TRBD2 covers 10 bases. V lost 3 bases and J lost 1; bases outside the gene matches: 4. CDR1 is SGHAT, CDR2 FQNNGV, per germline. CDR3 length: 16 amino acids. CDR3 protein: CASSFLAGARTDTQYF. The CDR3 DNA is TGTGCCAGCAGCTTTCTAGCGGGGGCGCGCACAGATACGCAGTATTTT.

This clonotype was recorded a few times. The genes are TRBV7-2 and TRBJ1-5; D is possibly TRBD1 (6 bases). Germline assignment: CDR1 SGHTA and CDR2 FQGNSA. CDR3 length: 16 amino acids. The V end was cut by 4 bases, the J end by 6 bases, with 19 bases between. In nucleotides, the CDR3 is TGTGCCAGCAGCTCCCAACCCCACGGGGGCGGTCAGCCCCAGCATTTT. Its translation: CASSSQPHGGGQPQHF. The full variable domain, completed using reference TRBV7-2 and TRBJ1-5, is GAGVSQSPSNKVTEKGKDVELRCDPISGHTALYWYRQSLGQGLEFLIYFQGNSAPDKSGLPSDRFSAERTGGSVSTLTIQRTQQEDSAVYLCASSSQPHGGGQPQHFGDGTRLSIL.

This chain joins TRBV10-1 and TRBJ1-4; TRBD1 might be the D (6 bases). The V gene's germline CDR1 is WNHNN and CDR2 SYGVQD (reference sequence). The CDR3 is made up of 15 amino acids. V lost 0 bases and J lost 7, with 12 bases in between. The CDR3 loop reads CASSESGQGSEKLFF. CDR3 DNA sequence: TGCGCCAGCAGTGAGTCTGGTCAGGGGTCTGAAAAACTGTTTTTT.

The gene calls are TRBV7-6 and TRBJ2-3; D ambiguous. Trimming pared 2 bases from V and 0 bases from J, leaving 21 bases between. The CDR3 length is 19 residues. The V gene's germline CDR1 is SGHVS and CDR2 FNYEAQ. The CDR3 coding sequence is TGTGCCAGCAGCTTACTCCGGCCGGAACATAAACCTAGCACAGATACGCAGTATTTT. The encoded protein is CASSLLRPEHKPSTDTQYF.

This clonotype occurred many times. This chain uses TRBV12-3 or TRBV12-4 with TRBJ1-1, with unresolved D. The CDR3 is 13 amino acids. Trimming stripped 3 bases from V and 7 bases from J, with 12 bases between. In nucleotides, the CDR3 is TGTGCCAGCAGTTTGAGAGGGCCGGGTGAAGCTTTCTTT. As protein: CASSLRGPGEAFF.

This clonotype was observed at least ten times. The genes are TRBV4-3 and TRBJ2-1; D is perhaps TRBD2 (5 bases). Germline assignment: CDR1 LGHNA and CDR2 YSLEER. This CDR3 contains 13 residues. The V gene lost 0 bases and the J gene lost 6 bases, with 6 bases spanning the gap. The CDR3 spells CASSQELVNEQFF. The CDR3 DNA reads TGCGCCAGCAGCCAAGAACTAGTCAATGAGCAGTTCTTC.

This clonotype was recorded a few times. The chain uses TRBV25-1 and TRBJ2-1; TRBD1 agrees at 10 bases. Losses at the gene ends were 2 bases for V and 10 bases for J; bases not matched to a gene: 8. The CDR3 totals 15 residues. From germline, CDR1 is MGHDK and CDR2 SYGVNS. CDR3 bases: TGTGCCAGCAGTGAACTGGGGACAGGGGTCATAGAGCAGTTCTTC. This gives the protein CASSELGTGVIEQFF. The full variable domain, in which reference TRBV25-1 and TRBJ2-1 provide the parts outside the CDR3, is EADIYQTPRYLVIGTGKKITLECSQTMGHDKMYWYQQDPGMELHLIHYSYGVNSTEKGDLSSESTVSRIRTEHFPLTLESARPSHTSQYLCASSELGTGVIEQFFGPGTRLTVL.

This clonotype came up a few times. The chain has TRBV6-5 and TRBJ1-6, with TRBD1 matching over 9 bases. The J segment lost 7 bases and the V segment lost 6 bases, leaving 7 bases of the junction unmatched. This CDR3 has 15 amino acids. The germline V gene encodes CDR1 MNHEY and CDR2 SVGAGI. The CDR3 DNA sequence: TGTGCCAGCAGGAACAGGGGGCGTGGGAATTCACCCCTCCACTTT. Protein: CASRNRGRGNSPLHF.

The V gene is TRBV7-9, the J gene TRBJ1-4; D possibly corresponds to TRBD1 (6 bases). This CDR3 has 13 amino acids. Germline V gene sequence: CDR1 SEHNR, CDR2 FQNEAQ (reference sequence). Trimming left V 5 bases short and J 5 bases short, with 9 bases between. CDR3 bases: TGTGCCAGCAGCATACAGGGAAATGAAAAACTGTTTTTT. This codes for CASSIQGNEKLFF.

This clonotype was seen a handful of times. Written as DNA, the CDR3 is TGTGCCAGCAGCCAAAGGACTAGCGGAAACAATGAGCAGTTCTTC. This sequence encodes CASSQRTSGNNEQFF. The rearrangement joins TRBV3-1 to TRBJ2-1, with 10 bases that match TRBD2. The germline V gene has CDR1 LGHDT and CDR2 YNNKEL (reference sequence). Germline trimming cut 2 bases from V and 5 bases from J; bases unmatched to any gene: 3. CDR3 length: 15 amino acids.